A single count supports the clone carrying this T cell receptor (beta chain). This entry belongs to a study of blood T cell repertoires in COVID-19. On the study more broadly: Acute and convalescent COVID-19 samples came from the United States, Italy and Spain. PBMCs, B-cell-depleted T cells, or T cells were the source of the cDNA or gDNA that made up the material.

Germline CDR1 reads MNHEY; CDR2 reads SVGAGI. Trimming removed 6 bases from V and 6 bases from J; junction bases left unmatched: 10. This CDR3 has 14 amino acids. In the study's own analysis: From reference gene primer amplification, estimates of nucleated cell counts were derived. The data were produced by immunoSEQ multiplex PCR, yet TCRdb's version contains in-frame clones alone and is incomplete. V, J and clone size are taken as reported in that table, and D and trimming were inferred from the DNA itself. Of 220,000 or so clones in the sample, roughly 80% were seen once. The chain has TRBV6-5 and TRBJ1-2; 7 bases map to TRBD1. Sequenced input: peripheral blood. The TCR was taken from a woman aged 60-75 years who had recovered from COVID-19. CDR3 protein: CASSLGGDGDGYTF. For the CDR3, the DNA is TGTGCCAGCAGCCTAGGGGGCGACGGGGATGGCTACACCTTC.